The source of this T cell receptor (beta chain) is a study of blood T cell repertoires in COVID-19. The CDR3 consists of 14 residues. V lost 7 bases, J lost 6 bases, and 15 bases lay in between. Germline values: CDR1 SGHDN, CDR2 FVKESK. TCRdb's table, derived via immunoSEQ multiplex PCR, lists solely in-frame clones and lacks some. The data show about 220,000 clones, 75% to 85% seen once. The sample holds one count of this clone. Sequences were obtained from peripheral blood. The TCR was taken from a woman aged 70-85 years with COVID-19, enrolled during active disease. V and J are TRBV14 and TRBJ2-2; D remains unclear. The CDR3 protein is CASTSRFYPGELFF. DNA of the CDR3: TGTGCCAGCACCTCTAGGTTCTATCCCGGGGAGCTGTTTTTT.